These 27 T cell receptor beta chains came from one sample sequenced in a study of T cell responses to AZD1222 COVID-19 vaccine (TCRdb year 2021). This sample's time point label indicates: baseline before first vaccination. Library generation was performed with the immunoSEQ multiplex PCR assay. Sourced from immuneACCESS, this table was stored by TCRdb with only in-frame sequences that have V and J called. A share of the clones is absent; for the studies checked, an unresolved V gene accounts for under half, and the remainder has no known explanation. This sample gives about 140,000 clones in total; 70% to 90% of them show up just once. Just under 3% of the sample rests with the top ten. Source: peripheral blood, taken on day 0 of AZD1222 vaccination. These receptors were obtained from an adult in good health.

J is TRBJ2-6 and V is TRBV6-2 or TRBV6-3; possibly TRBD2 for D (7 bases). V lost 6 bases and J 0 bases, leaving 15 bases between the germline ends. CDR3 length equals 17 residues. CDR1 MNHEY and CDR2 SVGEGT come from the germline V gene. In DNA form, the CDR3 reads TGTGCCAGCAGCGGGGGGCTCGATTCCTCTGGGGCCAACGTCCTGACTTTC. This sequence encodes CASSGGLDSSGANVLTF.

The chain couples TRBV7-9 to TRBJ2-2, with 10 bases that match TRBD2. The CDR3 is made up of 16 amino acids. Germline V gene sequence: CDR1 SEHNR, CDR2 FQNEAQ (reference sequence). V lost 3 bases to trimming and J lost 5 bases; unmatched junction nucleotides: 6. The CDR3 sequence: CASSFGLAAMTGELFF. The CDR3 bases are TGTGCCAGCAGCTTTGGACTAGCGGCCATGACCGGGGAGCTGTTTTTT.

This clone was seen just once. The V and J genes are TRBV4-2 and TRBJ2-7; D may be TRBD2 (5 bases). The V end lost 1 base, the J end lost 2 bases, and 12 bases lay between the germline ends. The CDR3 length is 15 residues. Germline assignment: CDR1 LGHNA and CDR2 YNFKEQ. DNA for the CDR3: TGTGCCAGCAGCCAAGCTGGACTGGCGCCCTACGAGCAGTACTTC. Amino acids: CASSQAGLAPYEQYF.

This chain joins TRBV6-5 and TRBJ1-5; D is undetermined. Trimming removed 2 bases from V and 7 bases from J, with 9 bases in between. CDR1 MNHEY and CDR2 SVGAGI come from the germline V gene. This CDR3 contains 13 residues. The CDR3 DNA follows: TGTGCCAGCAGTTACACCCCCTCGCAGCCCCAGCATTTT. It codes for CASSYTPSQPQHF.

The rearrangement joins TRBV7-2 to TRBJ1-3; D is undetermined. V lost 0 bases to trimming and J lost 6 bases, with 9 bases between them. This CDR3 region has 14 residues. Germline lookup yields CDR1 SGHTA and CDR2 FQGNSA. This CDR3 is CASSLAQRANTIYF. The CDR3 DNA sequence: TGTGCCAGCAGCTTAGCGCAGAGAGCAAACACCATATATTTT. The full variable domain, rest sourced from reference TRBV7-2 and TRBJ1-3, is GAGVSQSPSNKVTEKGKDVELRCDPISGHTALYWYRQSLGQGLEFLIYFQGNSAPDKSGLPSDRFSAERTGGSVSTLTIQRTQQEDSAVYLCASSLAQRANTIYFGEGSWLTVV.

The CDR3 spells CASSPGQGAEGGYTF. The DNA for the CDR3 is TGTGCCAGCTCACCAGGACAGGGGGCGGAAGGTGGCTACACCTTC. The V call is TRBV18, the J call TRBJ1-2; 11 positions agree with TRBD1. The CDR3 spans 15 residues. The V and J ends lost 2 bases and 7 bases, in that order; junction bases with no gene match: 6. Germline assignment: CDR1 KGHSH and CDR2 LQKENI.

The CDR3 sequence is CASSRQKNTEAFF. In nucleotides, the CDR3 is TGTGCCAGCAGCCGACAGAAGAACACTGAAGCTTTCTTT. The V gene is TRBV7-3, the J gene TRBJ1-1, with D maybe TRBD1 (5 bases). This CDR3 comprises 13 residues. In germline, CDR1 is SGHTA, CDR2 FQGTGA. Trimming pared 5 bases from V and 1 base from J, leaving 8 bases between.

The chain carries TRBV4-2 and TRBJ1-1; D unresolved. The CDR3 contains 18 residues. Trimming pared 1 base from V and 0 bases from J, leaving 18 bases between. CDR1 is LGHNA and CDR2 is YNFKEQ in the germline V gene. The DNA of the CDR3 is TGTGCCAGCAGCCAAGGGTCGGGCGGAGGGCGAATGAACACTGAAGCTTTCTTT. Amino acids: CASSQGSGGGRMNTEAFF.

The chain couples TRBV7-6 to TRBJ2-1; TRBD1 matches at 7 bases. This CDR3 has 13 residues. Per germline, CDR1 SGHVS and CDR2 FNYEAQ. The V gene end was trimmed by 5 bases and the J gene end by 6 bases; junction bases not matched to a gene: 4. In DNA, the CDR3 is TGTGCCAGCAGCCCTGGGACAGTCAATGAGCAGTTCTTC. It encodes CASSPGTVNEQFF.

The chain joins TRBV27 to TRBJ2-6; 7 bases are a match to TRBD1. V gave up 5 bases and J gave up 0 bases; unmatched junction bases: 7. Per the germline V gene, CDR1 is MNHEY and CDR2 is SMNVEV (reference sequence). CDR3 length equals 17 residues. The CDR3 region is CASSLTGSLSGANVLTF. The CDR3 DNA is TGTGCCAGCAGTCTGACAGGGTCTCTCTCTGGGGCCAACGTCCTGACTTTC.

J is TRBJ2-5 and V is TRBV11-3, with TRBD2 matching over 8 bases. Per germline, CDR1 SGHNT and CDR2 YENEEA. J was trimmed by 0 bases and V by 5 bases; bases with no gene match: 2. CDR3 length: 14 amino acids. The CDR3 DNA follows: TGTGCCAGCAGCCGGGGGGGGGACCAAGAGACCCAGTACTTC. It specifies CASSRGGDQETQYF.

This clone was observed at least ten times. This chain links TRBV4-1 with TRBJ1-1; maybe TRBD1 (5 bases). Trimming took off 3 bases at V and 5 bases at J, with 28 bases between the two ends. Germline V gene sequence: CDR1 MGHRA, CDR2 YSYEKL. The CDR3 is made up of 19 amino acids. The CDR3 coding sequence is TGCGCCAGCAGCCATCCTTTTCGCCGGGACTCCGGCGGGAGGACTGAAGCTTTCTTT. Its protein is CASSHPFRRDSGGRTEAFF.

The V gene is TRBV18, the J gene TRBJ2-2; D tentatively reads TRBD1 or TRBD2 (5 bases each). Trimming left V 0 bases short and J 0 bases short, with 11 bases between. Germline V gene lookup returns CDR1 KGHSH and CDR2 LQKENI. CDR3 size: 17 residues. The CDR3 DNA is TGTGCCAGCTCACCACCGGGGACGCTAACGAACACCGGGGAGCTGTTTTTT. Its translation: CASSPPGTLTNTGELFF.

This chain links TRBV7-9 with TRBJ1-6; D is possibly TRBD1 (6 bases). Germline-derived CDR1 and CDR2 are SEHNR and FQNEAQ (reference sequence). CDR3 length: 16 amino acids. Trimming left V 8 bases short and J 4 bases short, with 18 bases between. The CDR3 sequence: CASGKYREFYNSPLHF. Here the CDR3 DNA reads TGTGCCAGCGGAAAGTACAGGGAGTTTTATAATTCACCCCTCCACTTT.

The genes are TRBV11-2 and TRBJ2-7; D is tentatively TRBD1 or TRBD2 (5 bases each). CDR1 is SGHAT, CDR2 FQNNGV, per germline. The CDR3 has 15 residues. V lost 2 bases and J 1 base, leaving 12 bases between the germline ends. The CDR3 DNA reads TGTGCCAGCAGCTTAATCGAGGGACCATCCTACGAGCAGTACTTC. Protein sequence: CASSLIEGPSYEQYF.

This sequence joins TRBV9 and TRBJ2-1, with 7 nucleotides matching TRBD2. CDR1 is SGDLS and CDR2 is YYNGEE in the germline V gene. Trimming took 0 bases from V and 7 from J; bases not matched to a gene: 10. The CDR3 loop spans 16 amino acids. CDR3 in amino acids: CASSVERGTPGNEQFF. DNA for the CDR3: TGTGCCAGCAGCGTAGAGCGGGGAACGCCGGGTAATGAGCAGTTCTTC.

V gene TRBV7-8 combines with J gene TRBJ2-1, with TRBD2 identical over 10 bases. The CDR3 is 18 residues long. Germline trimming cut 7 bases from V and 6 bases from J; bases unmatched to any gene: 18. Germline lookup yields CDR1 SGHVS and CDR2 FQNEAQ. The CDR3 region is CASNPPGPLAGERNEQFF. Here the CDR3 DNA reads TGTGCCAGCAACCCACCGGGACCCCTAGCGGGAGAACGCAATGAGCAGTTCTTC.

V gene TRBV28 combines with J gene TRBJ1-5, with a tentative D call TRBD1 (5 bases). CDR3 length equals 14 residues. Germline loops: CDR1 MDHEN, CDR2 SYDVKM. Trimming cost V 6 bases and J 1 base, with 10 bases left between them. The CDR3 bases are TGTGCCAGCAGCAGTGCAGGGAGCAATCAGCCCCAGCATTTT. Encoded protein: CASSSAGSNQPQHF. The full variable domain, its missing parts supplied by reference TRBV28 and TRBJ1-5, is DVKVTQSSRYLVKRTGEKVFLECVQDMDHENMFWYRQDPGLGLRLIYFSYDVKMKEKGDIPEGYSVSREKKERFSLILESASTNQTSMYLCASSSAGSNQPQHFGDGTRLSIL.

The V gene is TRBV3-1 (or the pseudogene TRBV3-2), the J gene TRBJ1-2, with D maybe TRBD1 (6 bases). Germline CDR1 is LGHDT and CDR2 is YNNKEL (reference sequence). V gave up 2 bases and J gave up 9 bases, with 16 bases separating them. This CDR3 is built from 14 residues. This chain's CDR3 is CASSQNRDIRSYTF. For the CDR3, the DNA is TGTGCCAGCAGCCAAAACCGGGACATAAGGAGCTACACCTTC.

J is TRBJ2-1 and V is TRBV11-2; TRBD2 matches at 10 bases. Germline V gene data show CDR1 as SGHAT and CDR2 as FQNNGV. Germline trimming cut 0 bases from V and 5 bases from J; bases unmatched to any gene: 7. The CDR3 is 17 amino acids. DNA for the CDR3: TGTGCCAGCAGCTTAGATAGGTGGACTAGCGGAAACAATGAGCAGTTCTTC. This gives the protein CASSLDRWTSGNNEQFF. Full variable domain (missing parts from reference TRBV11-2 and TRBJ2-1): EAGVAQSPRYKIIEKRQSVAFWCNPISGHATLYWYQQILGQGPKLLIQFQNNGVVDDSQLPKDRFSAERLKGVDSTLKIQPAKLEDSAVYLCASSLDRWTSGNNEQFFGPGTRLTVL.

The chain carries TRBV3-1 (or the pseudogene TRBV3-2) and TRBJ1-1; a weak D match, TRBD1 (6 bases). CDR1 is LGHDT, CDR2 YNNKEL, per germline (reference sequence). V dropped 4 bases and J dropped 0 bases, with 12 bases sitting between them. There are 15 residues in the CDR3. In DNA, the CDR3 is TGTGCCAGCAGCCCCGGGGGCCCTTTGAACACTGAAGCTTTCTTT. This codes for CASSPGGPLNTEAFF.

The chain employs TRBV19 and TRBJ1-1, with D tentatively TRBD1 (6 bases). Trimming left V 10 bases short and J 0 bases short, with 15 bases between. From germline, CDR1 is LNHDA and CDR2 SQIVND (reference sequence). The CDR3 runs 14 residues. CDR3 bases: TGTGCCACCAAAACAGGGAACCTGAACACTGAAGCTTTCTTT. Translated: CATKTGNLNTEAFF.

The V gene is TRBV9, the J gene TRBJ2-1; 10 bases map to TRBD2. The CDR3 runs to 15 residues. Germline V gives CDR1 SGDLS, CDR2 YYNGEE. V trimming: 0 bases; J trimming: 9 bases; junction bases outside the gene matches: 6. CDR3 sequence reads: CASSVELAGMVEQFF. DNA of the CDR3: TGTGCCAGCAGCGTAGAACTAGCGGGAATGGTTGAGCAGTTCTTC.

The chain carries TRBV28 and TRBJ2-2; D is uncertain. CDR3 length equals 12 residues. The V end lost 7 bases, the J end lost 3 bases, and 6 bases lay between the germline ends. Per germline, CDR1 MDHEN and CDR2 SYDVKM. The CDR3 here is CASNEDTGELFF. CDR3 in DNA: TGTGCCAGCAACGAGGACACCGGGGAGCTGTTTTTT.

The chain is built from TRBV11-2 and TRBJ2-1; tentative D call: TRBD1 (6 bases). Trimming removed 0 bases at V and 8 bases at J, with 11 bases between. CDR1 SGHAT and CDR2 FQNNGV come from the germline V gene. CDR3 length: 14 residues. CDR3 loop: CASSLEARGHEQFF. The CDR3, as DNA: TGTGCCAGCAGCTTAGAGGCCAGGGGCCATGAGCAGTTCTTC.

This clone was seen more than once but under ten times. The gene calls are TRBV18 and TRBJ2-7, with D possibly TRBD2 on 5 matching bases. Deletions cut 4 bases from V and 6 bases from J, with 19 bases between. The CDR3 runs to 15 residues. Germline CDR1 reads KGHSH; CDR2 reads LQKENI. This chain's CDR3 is CASSRTLELGGEQYF. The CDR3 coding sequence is TGTGCCAGCTCACGTACACTAGAGTTGGGTGGCGAGCAGTACTTC.

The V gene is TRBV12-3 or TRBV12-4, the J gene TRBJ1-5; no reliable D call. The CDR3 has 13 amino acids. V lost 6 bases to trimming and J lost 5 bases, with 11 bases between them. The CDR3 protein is CASSPLGDQPQHF. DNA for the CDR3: TGTGCCAGCAGCCCACTCGGGGATCAGCCCCAGCATTTT.